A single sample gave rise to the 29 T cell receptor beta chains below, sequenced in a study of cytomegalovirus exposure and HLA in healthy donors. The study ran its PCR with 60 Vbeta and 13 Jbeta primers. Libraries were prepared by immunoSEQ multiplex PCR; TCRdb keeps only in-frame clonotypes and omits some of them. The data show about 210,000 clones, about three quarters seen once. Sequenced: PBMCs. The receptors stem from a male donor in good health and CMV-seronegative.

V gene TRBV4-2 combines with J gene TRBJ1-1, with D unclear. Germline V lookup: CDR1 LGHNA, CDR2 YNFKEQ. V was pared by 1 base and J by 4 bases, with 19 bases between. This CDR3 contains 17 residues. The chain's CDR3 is CASSQARHGYAGTEAFF. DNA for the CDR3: TGTGCCAGCAGCCAAGCTCGCCACGGTTATGCAGGCACTGAAGCTTTCTTT.

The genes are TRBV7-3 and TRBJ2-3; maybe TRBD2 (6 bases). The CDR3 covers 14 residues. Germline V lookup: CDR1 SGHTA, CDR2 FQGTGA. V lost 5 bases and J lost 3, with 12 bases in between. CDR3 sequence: CASSPPGVTDTQYF. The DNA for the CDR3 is TGTGCCAGCAGCCCCCCGGGGGTGACAGATACGCAGTATTTT.

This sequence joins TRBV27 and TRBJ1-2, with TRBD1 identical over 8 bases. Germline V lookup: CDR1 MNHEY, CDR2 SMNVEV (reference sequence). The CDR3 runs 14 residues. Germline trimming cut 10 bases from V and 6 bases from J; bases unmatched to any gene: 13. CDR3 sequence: CATEKTGTGDGYTF. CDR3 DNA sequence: TGTGCCACTGAAAAGACCGGGACAGGTGATGGCTACACCTTC.

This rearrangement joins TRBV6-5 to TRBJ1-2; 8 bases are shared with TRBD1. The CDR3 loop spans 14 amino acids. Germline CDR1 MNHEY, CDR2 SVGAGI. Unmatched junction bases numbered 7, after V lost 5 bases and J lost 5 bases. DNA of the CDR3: TGTGCCAGCAGTCCACGGACAGGGCGTTATGGCTACACCTTC. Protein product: CASSPRTGRYGYTF.

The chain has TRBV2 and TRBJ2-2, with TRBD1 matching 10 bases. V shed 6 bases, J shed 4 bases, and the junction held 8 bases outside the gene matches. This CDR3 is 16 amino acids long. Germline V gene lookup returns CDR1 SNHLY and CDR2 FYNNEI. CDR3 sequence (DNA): TGTGCCAGCAGGACCGGGACAGGGGCTACCACCGGGGAGCTGTTTTTT. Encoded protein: CASRTGTGATTGELFF. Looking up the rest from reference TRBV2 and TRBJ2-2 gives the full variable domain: EPEVTQTPSHQVTQMGQEVILRCVPISNHLYFYWYRQILGQKVEFLVSFYNNEISEKSEIFDDQFSVERPDGSNFTLKIRSTKLEDSAMYFCASRTGTGATTGELFFGEGSRLTVL.

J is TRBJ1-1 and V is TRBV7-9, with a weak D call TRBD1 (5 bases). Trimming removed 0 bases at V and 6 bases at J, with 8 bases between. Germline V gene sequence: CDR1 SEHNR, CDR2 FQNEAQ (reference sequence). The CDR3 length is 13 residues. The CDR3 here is CASSLAGGAEAFF. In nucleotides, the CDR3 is TGTGCCAGCAGCTTAGCGGGGGGGGCTGAAGCTTTCTTT.

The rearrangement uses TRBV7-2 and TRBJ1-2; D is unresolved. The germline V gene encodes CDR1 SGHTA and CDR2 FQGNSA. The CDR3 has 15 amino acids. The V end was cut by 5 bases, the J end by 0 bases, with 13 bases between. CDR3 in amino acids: CASSPRHTANYGYTF. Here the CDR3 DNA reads TGTGCCAGCAGCCCGAGACACACAGCTAACTATGGCTACACCTTC.

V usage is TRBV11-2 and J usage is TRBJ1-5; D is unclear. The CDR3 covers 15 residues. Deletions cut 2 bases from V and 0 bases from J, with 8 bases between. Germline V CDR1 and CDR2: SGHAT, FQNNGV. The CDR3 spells CASSLSSDSNQPQHF. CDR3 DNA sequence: TGTGCCAGCAGCTTAAGCAGCGATAGCAATCAGCCCCAGCATTTT.

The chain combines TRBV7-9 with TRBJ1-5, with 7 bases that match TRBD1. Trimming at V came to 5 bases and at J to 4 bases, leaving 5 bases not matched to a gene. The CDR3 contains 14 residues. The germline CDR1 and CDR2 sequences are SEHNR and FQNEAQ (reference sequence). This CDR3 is CASSPGQQNQPQHF. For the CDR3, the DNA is TGTGCCAGCAGCCCGGGACAGCAAAATCAGCCCCAGCATTTT.

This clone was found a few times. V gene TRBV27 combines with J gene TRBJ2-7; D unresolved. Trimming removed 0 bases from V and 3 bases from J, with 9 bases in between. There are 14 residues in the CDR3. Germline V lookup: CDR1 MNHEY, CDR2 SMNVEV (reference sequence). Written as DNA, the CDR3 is TGTGCCAGCAGTTTATCAAGCCTTCTCTACGAGCAGTACTTC. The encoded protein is CASSLSSLLYEQYF.

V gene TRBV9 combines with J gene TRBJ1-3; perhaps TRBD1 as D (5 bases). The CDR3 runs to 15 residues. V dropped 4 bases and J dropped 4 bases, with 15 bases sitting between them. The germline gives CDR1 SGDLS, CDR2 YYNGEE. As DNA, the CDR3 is TGTGCCAGCAGCCCCCAGACAGTGGCAGGAAACACCATATATTTT. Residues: CASSPQTVAGNTIYF.

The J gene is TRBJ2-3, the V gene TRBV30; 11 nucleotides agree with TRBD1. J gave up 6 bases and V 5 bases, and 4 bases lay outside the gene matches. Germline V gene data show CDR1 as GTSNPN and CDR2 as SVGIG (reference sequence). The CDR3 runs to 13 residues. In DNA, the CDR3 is TGTGCCTGGGGACAGGGGGCATTGGATACGCAGTATTTT. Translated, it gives CAWGQGALDTQYF.

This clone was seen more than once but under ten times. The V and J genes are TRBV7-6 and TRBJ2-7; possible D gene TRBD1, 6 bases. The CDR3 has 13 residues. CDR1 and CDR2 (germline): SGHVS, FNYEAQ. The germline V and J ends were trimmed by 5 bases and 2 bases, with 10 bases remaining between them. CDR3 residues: CASSQRTAYEQYF. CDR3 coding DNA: TGTGCCAGCAGCCAGCGGACAGCCTACGAGCAGTACTTC.

The CDR3 reads CASSLALGGAHNYGYTF. Written as DNA, the CDR3 is TGTGCCAGCAGCTTAGCGCTCGGAGGGGCCCACAACTATGGCTACACCTTC. The chain employs TRBV11-1 and TRBJ1-2; D possibly corresponds to TRBD1 (5 bases). This CDR3 contains 17 residues. The V gene lost 0 bases and the J gene lost 2 bases, with 16 bases spanning the gap. The germline V gene encodes CDR1 SGHAT and CDR2 FQDESV (reference sequence).

The CDR3 loop is CASGPTSGVTDTQYF. CDR3 sequence (DNA): TGTGCCAGCGGCCCCACTAGCGGGGTCACAGATACGCAGTATTTT. V usage is TRBV5-4 and J usage is TRBJ2-3, with 10 bases that match TRBD2. V was pared by 7 bases and J by 2 bases, with 7 bases of the junction left unmatched. This CDR3 contains 15 residues. Germline CDR1 reads SGHNT; CDR2 reads YYREEE (reference sequence).

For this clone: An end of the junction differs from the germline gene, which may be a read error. CDR3 nucleotide sequence: TGTTCCAGCAGTTGGACTAGCGAGCAGTACTTC. Translating gives CSSSWTSEQYF. The rearrangement links TRBV7-9 to TRBJ2-7, with TRBD2 matching over 7 bases. This CDR3 region has 11 residues. Germline CDR1 reads SEHNR; CDR2 reads FQNEAQ (reference sequence).

The CDR3, as DNA: TGTGCCATCAGTGAGGCAGAGGGTAGCGGGGGGCGTAGAACAGATACGCAGTATTTT. Protein sequence: CAISEAEGSGGRRTDTQYF. The chain recombines TRBV10-3 with TRBJ2-3, with TRBD2 identical over 10 bases. Germline values: CDR1 ENHRY, CDR2 SYGVKD. V was clipped by 2 bases and J by 3 bases; unmatched bases: 14. CDR3 length equals 19 residues.

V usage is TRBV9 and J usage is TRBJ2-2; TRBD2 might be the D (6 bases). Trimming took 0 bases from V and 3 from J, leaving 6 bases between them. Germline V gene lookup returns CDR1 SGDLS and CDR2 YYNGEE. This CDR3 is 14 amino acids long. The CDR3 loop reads CASSVGGDTGELFF. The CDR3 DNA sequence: TGTGCCAGCAGCGTAGGGGGGGACACCGGGGAGCTGTTTTTT. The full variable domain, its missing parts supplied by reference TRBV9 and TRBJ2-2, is DSGVTQTPKHLITATGQRVTLRCSPRSGDLSVYWYQQSLDQGLQFLIQYYNGEERAKGNILERFSAQQFPDLHSELNLSSLELGDSALYFCASSVGGDTGELFFGEGSRLTVL.

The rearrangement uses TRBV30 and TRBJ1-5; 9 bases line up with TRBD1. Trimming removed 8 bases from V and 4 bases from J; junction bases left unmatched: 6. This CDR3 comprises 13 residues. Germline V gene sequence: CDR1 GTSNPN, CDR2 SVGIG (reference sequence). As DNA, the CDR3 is TGTGCCGGGGGACAGGGTGGGAATCAGCCCCAGCATTTT. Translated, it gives CAGGQGGNQPQHF.

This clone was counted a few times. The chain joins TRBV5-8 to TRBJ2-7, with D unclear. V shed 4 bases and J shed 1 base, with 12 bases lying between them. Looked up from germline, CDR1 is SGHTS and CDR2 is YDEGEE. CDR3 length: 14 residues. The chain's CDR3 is CASSPGGESYEQYF. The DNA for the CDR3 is TGTGCCAGCAGCCCAGGTGGCGAATCCTACGAGCAGTACTTC. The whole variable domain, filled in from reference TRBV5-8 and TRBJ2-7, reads EAGVTQSPTHLIKTRGQQATLRCSPISGHTSVYWYQQALGLGLQFLLWYDEGEERNRGNFPPRFSGRQFPNYSSELNVNALELEDSALYLCASSPGGESYEQYFGPGTRLTVT.

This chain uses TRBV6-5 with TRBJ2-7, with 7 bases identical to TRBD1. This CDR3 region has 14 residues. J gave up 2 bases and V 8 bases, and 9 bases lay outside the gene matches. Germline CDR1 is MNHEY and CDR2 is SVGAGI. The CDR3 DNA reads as TGTGCCAGCGCCCGGGACAGACTTACCTACGAGCAGTACTTC. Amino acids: CASARDRLTYEQYF.

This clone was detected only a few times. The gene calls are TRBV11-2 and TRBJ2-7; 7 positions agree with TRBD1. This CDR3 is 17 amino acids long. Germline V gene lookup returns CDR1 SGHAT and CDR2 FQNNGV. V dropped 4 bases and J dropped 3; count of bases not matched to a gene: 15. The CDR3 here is CASSSIPGQQTYYEQYF. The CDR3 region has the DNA TGTGCCAGCAGCTCAATCCCGGGACAGCAAACATACTACGAGCAGTACTTC. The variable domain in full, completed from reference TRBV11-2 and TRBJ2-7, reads EAGVAQSPRYKIIEKRQSVAFWCNPISGHATLYWYQQILGQGPKLLIQFQNNGVVDDSQLPKDRFSAERLKGVDSTLKIQPAKLEDSAVYLCASSSIPGQQTYYEQYFGPGTRLTVT.

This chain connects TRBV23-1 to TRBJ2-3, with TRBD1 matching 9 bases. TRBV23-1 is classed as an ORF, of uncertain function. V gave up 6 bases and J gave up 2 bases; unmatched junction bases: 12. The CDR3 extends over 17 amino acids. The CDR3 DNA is TGCGCCAGCAGGCGGGCCCGGGGGACAGGGAACACAGATACGCAGTATTTT. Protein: CASRRARGTGNTDTQYF.

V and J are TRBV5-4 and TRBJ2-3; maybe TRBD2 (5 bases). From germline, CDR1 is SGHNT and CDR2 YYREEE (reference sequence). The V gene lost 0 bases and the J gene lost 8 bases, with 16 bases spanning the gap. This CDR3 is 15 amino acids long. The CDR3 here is CASSLGGPTWGTQYF. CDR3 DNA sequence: TGTGCCAGCAGCTTGGGAGGGCCCACCTGGGGTACGCAGTATTTT.

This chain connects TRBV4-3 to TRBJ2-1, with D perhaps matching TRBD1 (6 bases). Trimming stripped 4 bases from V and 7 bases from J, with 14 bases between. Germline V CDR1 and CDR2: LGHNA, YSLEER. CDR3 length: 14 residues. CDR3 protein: CASSLWQGLNEQFF. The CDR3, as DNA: TGCGCCAGCAGCCTTTGGCAGGGGTTGAATGAGCAGTTCTTC.

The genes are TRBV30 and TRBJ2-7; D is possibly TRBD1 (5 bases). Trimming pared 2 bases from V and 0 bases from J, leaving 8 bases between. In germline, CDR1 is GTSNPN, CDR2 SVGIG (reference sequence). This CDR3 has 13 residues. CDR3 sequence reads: CAWSSDNSYEQYF. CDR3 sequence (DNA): TGTGCCTGGAGTTCGGACAACTCCTACGAGCAGTACTTC.

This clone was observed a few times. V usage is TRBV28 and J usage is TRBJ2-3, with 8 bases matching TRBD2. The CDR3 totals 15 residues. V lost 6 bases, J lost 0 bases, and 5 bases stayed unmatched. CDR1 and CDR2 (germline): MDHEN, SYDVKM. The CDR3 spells CASSRGLASTDTQYF. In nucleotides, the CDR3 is TGTGCCAGCAGCCGCGGACTAGCAAGCACAGATACGCAGTATTTT.

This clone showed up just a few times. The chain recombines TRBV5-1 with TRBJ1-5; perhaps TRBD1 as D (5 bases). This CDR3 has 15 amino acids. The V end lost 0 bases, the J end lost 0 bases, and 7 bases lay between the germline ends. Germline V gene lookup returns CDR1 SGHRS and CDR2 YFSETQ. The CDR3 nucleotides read TGCGCCAGCAGCTTGGACAGGACTAGCAATCAGCCCCAGCATTTT. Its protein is CASSLDRTSNQPQHF.

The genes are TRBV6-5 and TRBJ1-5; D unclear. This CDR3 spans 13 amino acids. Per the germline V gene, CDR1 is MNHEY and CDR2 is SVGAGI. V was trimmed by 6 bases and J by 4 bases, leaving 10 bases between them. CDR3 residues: CASRNQVNQPQHF. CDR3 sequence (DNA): TGTGCCAGCAGAAACCAGGTGAATCAGCCCCAGCATTTT.